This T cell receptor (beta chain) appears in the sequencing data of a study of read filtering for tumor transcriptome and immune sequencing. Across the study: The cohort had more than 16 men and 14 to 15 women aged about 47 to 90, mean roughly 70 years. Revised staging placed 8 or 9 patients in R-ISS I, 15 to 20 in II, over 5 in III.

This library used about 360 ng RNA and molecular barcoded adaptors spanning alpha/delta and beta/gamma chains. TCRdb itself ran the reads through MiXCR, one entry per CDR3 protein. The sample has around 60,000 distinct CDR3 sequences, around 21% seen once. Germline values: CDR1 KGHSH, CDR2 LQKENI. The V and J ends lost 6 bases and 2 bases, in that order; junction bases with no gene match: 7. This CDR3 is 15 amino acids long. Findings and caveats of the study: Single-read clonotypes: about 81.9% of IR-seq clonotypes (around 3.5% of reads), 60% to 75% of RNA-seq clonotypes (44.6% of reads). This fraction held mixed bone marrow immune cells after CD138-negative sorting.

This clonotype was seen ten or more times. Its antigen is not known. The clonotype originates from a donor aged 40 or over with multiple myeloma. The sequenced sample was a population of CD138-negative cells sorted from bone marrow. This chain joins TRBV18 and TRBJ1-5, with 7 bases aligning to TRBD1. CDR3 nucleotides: TGTGCCAGCTCGTACGACAGGGCTGGCAATCAGCCCCAGCATTTT. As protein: CASSYDRAGNQPQHF.